This is a list of T cell receptor beta chains from one sample in a study of neurological immune-mediated disorders. TCRdb used MiXCR to reprocess the 5' RACE reads, holding one entry per CDR3 protein. The data show under 90,000 distinct CDR3 sequences, under 10% seen once. Specimen: PBMCs. The source of these receptors is a man over 45 in good health. Each CDR3 is given with its conserved first and last residue. A D gene is named only where the DNA matches it firmly. Size is stated for part of the rows, as once, few or many counts, or as a class when the clone is expanded.

many	.	TRBV7-6	TRBJ1-2	CASSLVGGRGYTF	TGTGCCAGCAGCTTGGTTGGGGGCCGGGGCTACACCTTC
many	.	TRBV3-1	TRBJ1-2	CASSPRMGYTF	TGTGCCAGCAGCCCTCGGATGGGCTACACCTTC
many	TRBD1	TRBV5-1	TRBJ1-1	CASSLDRANTEAFF	TGCGCCAGCAGCCTAGACAGGGCGAACACTGAAGCTTTCTTT
many	TRBD1	TRBV12-5	TRBJ2-1	CASGWMGQEAVNEQFF	TGTGCTAGTGGTTGGATGGGACAGGAAGCGGTCAATGAGCAGTTCTTC
many	TRBD2	TRBV7-6	TRBJ2-7	CASSPLSGSWYEQYF	TGTGCCAGCAGCCCCCTTAGCGGGAGTTGGTACGAGCAGTACTTC
many	.	TRBV5-5	TRBJ2-1	CASSPGGTSYNEQFF	TGTGCCAGCAGCCCCGGTGGGACCTCCTACAATGAGCAGTTCTTC
many	.	TRBV7-2	TRBJ2-2	CASSLAQTPNTGELFF	TGTGCCAGCAGCTTGGCCCAAACCCCGAACACCGGGGAGCTGTTTTTT
.	.	TRBV20-1	TRBJ2-1	CSARVSESYNEQFF	TGCAGTGCTAGAGTCAGCGAGTCCTACAATGAGCAGTTCTTC
many	.	TRBV20-1	TRBJ2-1	CSARVDQGVNEQFF	TGCAGTGCAAGGGTGGACCAAGGGGTAAATGAGCAGTTCTTC
many	.	TRBV3-1	TRBJ1-1	CASSQEPGGTEAFF	TGTGCCAGCAGCCAGGAGCCCGGGGGGACTGAAGCTTTCTTT
many	.	TRBV7-8	TRBJ2-3	CASSFGGGLTDTQYF	TGTGCCAGCAGCTTTGGGGGGGGGCTCACAGATACGCAGTATTTT
many	TRBD1	TRBV9	TRBJ2-7	CASSVGQGADEQYF	TGTGCCAGCAGCGTGGGACAGGGGGCGGACGAGCAGTACTTC
many	.	TRBV12-3/TRBV12-4	TRBJ1-1	CASSFGYEGKRGEAFF	TGTGCCAGCAGTTTTGGGTACGAGGGAAAACGAGGTGAAGCTTTCTTT
many	.	TRBV5-1	TRBJ2-7	CASSSSVTGKYEQYF	TGCGCCAGCAGCTCCTCGGTCACGGGAAAGTACGAGCAGTACTTC
.	TRBD1	TRBV29-1	TRBJ2-7	CSVDGQVGEQYF	TGCAGCGTTGATGGACAGGTTGGCGAGCAGTACTTC
.	TRBD1	TRBV27	TRBJ1-6	CASNNRGRGTSPLHF	TGTGCCAGCAATAACAGGGGGCGCGGTACTTCACCCCTTCACTTT
many	TRBD1	TRBV4-3	TRBJ1-5	CASSQDAGGQGAQPQHF	TGCGCCAGCAGCCAAGATGCAGGCGGACAGGGGGCTCAGCCCCAGCATTTT
many	.	TRBV28	TRBJ1-1	CASSLYGPANTEAFF	TGTGCCAGCAGTTTATACGGTCCCGCCAACACTGAAGCTTTCTTT
few	.	TRBV5-1	TRBJ2-7	CASSLGGADEQYF	TGCGCCAGCAGCTTGGGGGGCGCCGACGAGCAGTACTTC
many	.	TRBV20-1	TRBJ2-1	CSAWARGYDNEQFF	TGCAGTGCCTGGGCGCGGGGTTACGACAATGAGCAGTTCTTC
many	.	TRBV20-1	TRBJ2-3	CSARDGTTDTQYF	TGCAGTGCTAGGGACGGGACCACAGATACGCAGTATTTT
many	TRBD1	TRBV6-5	TRBJ2-1	CASRPGQGPYNEQFF	TGTGCCAGCAGGCCGGGACAGGGTCCGTACAATGAGCAGTTCTTC
.	.	TRBV29-1	TRBJ1-4	CGARRSHGEEKLFF	TGCGGCGCCCGAAGGAGCCATGGGGAGGAAAAACTGTTTTTT
many	.	TRBV7-9	TRBJ2-1	CASSSTRDEQFF	TGTGCCAGCAGTTCGACTAGGGATGAGCAGTTCTTC
.	.	TRBV5-1	TRBJ1-1	CASSLAGTSAEAFF	TGCGCCAGCAGCTTGGCGGGGACCAGCGCTGAAGCTTTCTTT
many	.	TRBV6-2/TRBV6-3	TRBJ2-2	CASSIDRQRNTGELFF	TGTGCCAGCAGTATAGACAGGCAGAGGAACACCGGGGAGCTGTTTTTT
many	.	TRBV7-2	TRBJ1-4	CASSPQGPVGEKLFF	TGTGCCAGCAGCCCTCAGGGCCCCGTCGGTGAAAAACTGTTTTTT
many	TRBD2	TRBV11-2	TRBJ2-2	CASSLAGGSTGELFF	TGTGCCAGCAGCTTAGCGGGGGGATCCACCGGGGAGCTGTTTTTT
many	TRBD2	TRBV5-1	TRBJ2-6	CASSQLAGPRANVLTF	TGCGCCAGCAGCCAACTAGCGGGACCTCGAGCCAACGTCCTGACTTTC
few	TRBD2	TRBV5-1	TRBJ2-1	CASSLLAGASSYNEQFF	TGCGCCAGCAGCTTACTAGCGGGGGCCAGCTCCTACAATGAGCAGTTCTTC
many	TRBD1	TRBV5-1	TRBJ2-5	CASSGGTGRWETQYF	TGCGCCAGCAGCGGGGGGACAGGGCGTTGGGAGACCCAGTACTTC
many	.	TRBV9	TRBJ2-3	CASSPGTDTTDTQYF	TGTGCCAGCAGCCCCGGGACCGACACCACAGATACGCAGTATTTT
many	TRBD1	TRBV5-1	TRBJ1-6	CASSSYGTGGRNSPLHF	TGCGCCAGCAGCTCTTACGGGACAGGGGGCAGGAATTCACCCCTCCACTTT
.	TRBD2	TRBV9	TRBJ2-1	CARSPGGSGTYNEQFF	TGTGCCAGAAGCCCCGGTGGTAGCGGGACCTACAATGAGCAGTTCTTC